This T cell receptor beta chain was sequenced in a study of T cells after yellow fever vaccination. In germline, CDR1 is DFQATT, CDR2 SNEGSKA (reference sequence). Deletions cut 7 bases from V and 1 base from J, with 12 bases between. This CDR3 is 13 amino acids long. Making TCR cDNA involved 5'RACE template switching, which added UMIs and a universal primer site. TCRdb ran MiXCR on the 5' RACE reads and lists one entry per CDR3 protein. The sample has about 220,000 distinct CDR3 sequences; approximately 3.3% are singletons. There are many counts of this clonotype. Its antigen remains unidentified. Study-level findings and limits: One caveat is that FACS-sorted repertoires could contain abundant clonotypes contaminating from the bulk population. The secondary response was weaker but peaked faster, day 5 versus 15. The CD4 and CD8 compartments had a small share of their clonotypes in common.

This receptor was obtained from a man aged 18 to 35 who received the YFV17D yellow fever vaccine. This chain connects TRBV20-1 to TRBJ2-3, with TRBD2 as a possible D gene (6 bases). The sample was CD4+ T cells sorted from PBMCs, taken 10 days after the yellow fever booster vaccination. The CDR3 spells CSGRGVGTDTQYF. Here the CDR3 DNA reads TGCAGTGGTCGCGGGGTGGGCACAGATACGCAGTATTTT.